These 11 T cell receptor beta chains share one sample of origin, sequenced in a study of human T cells and chemical hapten exposure. Time point here: patch test 1, 2 weeks after DPC sensitization. Treatment: therapeutic diphenylcyclopropenone sensitization with weekly scalp DPC. MiXCR was run by TCRdb on the RACE reads, yielding one entry per CDR3 protein. The sample gives about 120,000 distinct CDR3 sequences, approximately 15% of which show up once; 0.92% is in the top ten. Sequenced material: whole blood, taken in connection with sensitization to the hapten diphenylcyclopropenone (DPC). The receptors come from a man aged 18-30 years with alopecia areata. Some clones in this sample may be carry-over from other donors' samples.

This chain uses TRBV6-1 with TRBJ2-3, with D perhaps TRBD1 (6 bases). CDR1 MNHNS and CDR2 SASEGT come from the germline V gene. This CDR3 region has 13 residues. Trimming removed 5 bases from V and 5 bases from J, with 11 bases in between. CDR3 residues: CASSTSRGDTQYF. The CDR3 DNA follows: TGTGCCAGCAGTACGTCCAGGGGAGATACGCAGTATTTT.

This clonotype was counted only a few times. The chain joins TRBV7-2 to TRBJ1-1, with D tentatively TRBD1 (5 bases). The germline gives CDR1 SGHTA, CDR2 FQGNSA. V lost 5 bases and J lost 4, with 17 bases in between. This CDR3 has 15 residues. In DNA form, the CDR3 reads TGTGCCAGCAGCATTGAGCCGGGACCGGGCACTGAAGCTTTCTTT. Amino acids: CASSIEPGPGTEAFF.

This clonotype has just a few counts. The chain uses TRBV9 and TRBJ1-3; possibly TRBD1 for D (5 bases). CDR1 is SGDLS, CDR2 YYNGEE, per germline. V lost 2 bases and J 2 bases, leaving 11 bases between the germline ends. The CDR3 extends over 15 amino acids. CDR3 DNA sequence: TGTGCCAGCAGCGTGGGGGGTCAGCCTGGAAACACCATATATTTT. It is translated as CASSVGGQPGNTIYF.

This clonotype was seen a few times. V and J are TRBV19 and TRBJ2-5; TRBD1 matches 7 bases. Germline V CDR1 and CDR2: LNHDA, SQIVND (reference sequence). The CDR3 extends over 16 amino acids. J lost 3 bases, V lost 1 base, and 8 bases had no gene match. The CDR3 loop is CASSIGPPQGKETQYF. CDR3 DNA: TGTGCCAGTAGTATAGGCCCCCCACAGGGGAAAGAGACCCAGTACTTC.

This clonotype appeared a few times. J is TRBJ2-5 and V is TRBV20-1; D might be TRBD2 (6 bases). The CDR3 is made up of 13 amino acids. V was trimmed by 7 bases and J by 5 bases, leaving 17 bases between them. Germline values: CDR1 DFQATT, CDR2 SNEGSKA (reference sequence). The CDR3 loop reads CSGVEAGTETQYF. In nucleotides, the CDR3 is TGCAGTGGCGTTGAGGCGGGAACGGAGACCCAGTACTTC.

The table lists this clonotype with a few counts. The chain has TRBV2 and TRBJ2-2; D assignment may be TRBD1 or TRBD2 (5 bases each). Trimming cost V 1 base and J 4 bases, with 10 bases left between them. The CDR3 is 15 amino acids. Germline V gene sequence: CDR1 SNHLY, CDR2 FYNNEI. Written as DNA, the CDR3 is TGTGCCAGCAGTGAAGGAGGGGCTGGCACCGGGGAGCTGTTTTTT. Amino acids: CASSEGGAGTGELFF. The entire variable domain, with the rest obtained from reference TRBV2 and TRBJ2-2, is as follows: EPEVTQTPSHQVTQMGQEVILRCVPISNHLYFYWYRQILGQKVEFLVSFYNNEISEKSEIFDDQFSVERPDGSNFTLKIRSTKLEDSAMYFCASSEGGAGTGELFFGEGSRLTVL.

In this sample, this clonotype turned up a few times. The V gene is TRBV7-2, the J gene TRBJ1-5; D is undetermined. V shed 4 bases and J shed 5 bases, with 9 bases lying between them. The CDR3 has 13 amino acids. Per germline, CDR1 SGHTA and CDR2 FQGNSA. CDR3 nucleotides: TGTGCCAGCAGCTCGTGGACGGATCAGCCCCAGCATTTT. It encodes CASSSWTDQPQHF.

This clonotype was picked up many times. The chain couples TRBV6-2 or TRBV6-3 to TRBJ1-1; 8 nucleotides match TRBD1. V lost 5 bases and J lost 4; bases outside the gene matches: 9. The CDR3 has 15 amino acids. Germline loops: CDR1 MNHEY, CDR2 SVGEGT. CDR3 DNA: TGTGCCAGCAGTGACAGGGGCGGGGAGGGCACTGAAGCTTTCTTT. Its protein product is CASSDRGGEGTEAFF.

This clonotype turned up a few times. This chain uses TRBV20-1 with TRBJ2-4; a weak D match, TRBD1 (6 bases). V lost 3 bases and J 0 bases, leaving 15 bases between the germline ends. The V gene's germline CDR1 is DFQATT and CDR2 SNEGSKA (reference sequence). The CDR3 runs 16 residues. The CDR3 bases are TGCAGTGCTAGCCGAGGACAGAAACTAGCCAAAAACATTCAGTACTTC. It translates to CSASRGQKLAKNIQYF.

The chain combines TRBV19 with TRBJ1-2; weak D call: TRBD1 (6 bases). This CDR3 is 16 amino acids long. The V gene lost 3 bases and the J gene lost 2 bases, with 16 bases spanning the gap. Germline CDR1 is LNHDA and CDR2 is SQIVND (reference sequence). The CDR3 here is CASSILGDTGNYGYTF. The CDR3 nucleotides are TGTGCCAGTAGTATTTTAGGGGACACCGGCAACTATGGCTACACCTTC.

The CDR3 sequence: CATSKVTGSHEQYF. As DNA, the CDR3 is TGTGCCACGTCCAAAGTGACAGGGAGCCACGAGCAGTACTTC. V gene TRBV11-2 combines with J gene TRBJ2-7, with 7 positions matching TRBD1. Germline V CDR1 and CDR2: SGHAT, FQNNGV. This CDR3 is 14 amino acids long. V trimming: 10 bases; J trimming: 5 bases; junction bases outside the gene matches: 14.